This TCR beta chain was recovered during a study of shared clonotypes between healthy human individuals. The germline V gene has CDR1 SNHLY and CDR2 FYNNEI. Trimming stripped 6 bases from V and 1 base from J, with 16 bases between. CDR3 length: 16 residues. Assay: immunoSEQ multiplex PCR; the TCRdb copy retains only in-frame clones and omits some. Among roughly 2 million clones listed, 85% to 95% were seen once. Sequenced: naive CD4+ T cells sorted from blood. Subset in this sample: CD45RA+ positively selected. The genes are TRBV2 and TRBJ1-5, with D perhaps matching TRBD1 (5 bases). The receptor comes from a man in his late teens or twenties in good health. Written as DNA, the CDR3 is TGTGCCAGCAGCCCCAGGGTTGGTGGGAGCAATCAGCCCCAGCATTTT. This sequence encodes CASSPRVGGSNQPQHF.